The sequence of this T cell receptor beta chain was determined in a study of cytomegalovirus exposure and HLA in healthy donors. The PCR used 60 Vbeta and 13 Jbeta primers. Assay used: immunoSEQ multiplex PCR; TCRdb lists only in-frame clones, some missing. The sample lists around 150,000 clones, approximately 70% occurring once. From germline, CDR1 is SQVTM and CDR2 ANQGSEA. The CDR3 length is 15 residues. V lost 1 base and J lost 1; bases outside the gene matches: 6. Worth noting for this clone: Its antigen remains unknown.

Points from the study as a whole: Indistinguishable V segments, including TRBV6-2 and TRBV6-3, were excluded. Presence/absence analyses assumed roughly uniform sequencing depth across donors. Analysis performed later found more than 15,000 TCR beta sequences associated with HLA alleles at 0.05 false discovery rate.

This clonotype originated in a man aged 35-49 years in good health and CMV-seropositive. The gene calls are TRBV29-1 and TRBJ2-5; 7 nucleotides align to TRBD1. Specimen: PBMCs. The CDR3 is CSVEAPRDSQETQYF. CDR3 in DNA: TGCAGCGTTGAAGCCCCGAGGGACAGCCAAGAGACCCAGTACTTC.